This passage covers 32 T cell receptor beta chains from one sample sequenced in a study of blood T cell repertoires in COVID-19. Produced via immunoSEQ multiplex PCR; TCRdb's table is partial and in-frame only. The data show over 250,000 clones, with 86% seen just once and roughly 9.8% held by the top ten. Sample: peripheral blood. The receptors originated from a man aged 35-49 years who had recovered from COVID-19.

Here the CDR3 DNA reads TGTGCCAGCAGCTTGCTTACAGGGCCCCCAGATACGCAGTATTTT. Translated: CASSLLTGPPDTQYF. This chain joins TRBV7-6 and TRBJ2-3; D might be TRBD1 (6 bases). Germline V gene sequence: CDR1 SGHVS, CDR2 FNYEAQ. The CDR3 totals 15 residues. The germline V and J ends were trimmed by 3 bases and 4 bases, with 14 bases remaining between them.

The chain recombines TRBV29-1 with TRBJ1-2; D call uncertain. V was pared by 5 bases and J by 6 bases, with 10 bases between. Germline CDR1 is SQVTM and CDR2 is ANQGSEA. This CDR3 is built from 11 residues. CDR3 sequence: CSVLQLNGYTF. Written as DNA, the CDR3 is TGCAGCGTTCTACAGCTGAATGGCTACACCTTC.

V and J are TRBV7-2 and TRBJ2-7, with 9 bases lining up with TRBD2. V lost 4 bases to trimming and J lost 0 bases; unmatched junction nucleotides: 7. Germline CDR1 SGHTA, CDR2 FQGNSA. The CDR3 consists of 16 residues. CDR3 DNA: TGTGCCAGCAGCTCTCGTAGCGGGGGTTCCTCCTACGAGCAGTACTTC. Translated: CASSSRSGGSSYEQYF.

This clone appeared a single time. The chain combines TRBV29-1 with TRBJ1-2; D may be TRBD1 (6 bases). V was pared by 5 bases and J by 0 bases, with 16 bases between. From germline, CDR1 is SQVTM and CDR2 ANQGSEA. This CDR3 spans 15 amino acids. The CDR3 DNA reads TGCAGCGTTTTTTTCAGGGGCAATTCTAACTATGGCTACACCTTC. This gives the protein CSVFFRGNSNYGYTF. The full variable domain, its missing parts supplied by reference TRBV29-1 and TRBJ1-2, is SAVISQKPSRDICQRGTSLTIQCQVDSQVTMMFWYRQQPGQSLTLIATANQGSEATYESGFVIDKFPISRPNLTFSTLTVSNMSPEDSSIYLCSVFFRGNSNYGYTFGSGTRLTVV.

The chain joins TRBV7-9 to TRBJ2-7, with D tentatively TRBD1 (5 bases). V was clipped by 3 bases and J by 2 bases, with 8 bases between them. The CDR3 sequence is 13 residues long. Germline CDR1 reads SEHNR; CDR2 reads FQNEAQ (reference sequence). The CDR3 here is CASSFGATYEQYF. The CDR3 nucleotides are TGTGCCAGCAGCTTTGGGGCCACCTACGAGCAGTACTTC.

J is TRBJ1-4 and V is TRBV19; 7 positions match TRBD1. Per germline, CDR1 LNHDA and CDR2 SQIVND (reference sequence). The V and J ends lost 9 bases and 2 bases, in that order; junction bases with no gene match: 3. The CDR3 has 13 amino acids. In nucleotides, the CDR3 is TGTGCCAGCCGGGACAGCACTAATGAAAAACTGTTTTTT. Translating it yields CASRDSTNEKLFF.

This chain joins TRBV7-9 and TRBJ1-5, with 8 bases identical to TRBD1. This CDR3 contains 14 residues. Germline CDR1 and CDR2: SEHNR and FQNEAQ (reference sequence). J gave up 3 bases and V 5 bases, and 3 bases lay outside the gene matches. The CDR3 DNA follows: TGTGCCAGCAGCCAGGACAGGGCCAATCAGCCCCAGCATTTT. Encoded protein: CASSQDRANQPQHF.

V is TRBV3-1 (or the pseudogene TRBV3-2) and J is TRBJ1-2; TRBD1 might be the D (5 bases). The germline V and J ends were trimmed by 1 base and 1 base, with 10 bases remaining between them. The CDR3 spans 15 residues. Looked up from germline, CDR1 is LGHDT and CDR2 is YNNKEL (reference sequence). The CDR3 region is CASSQGGRDNYGYTF. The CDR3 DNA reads TGTGCCAGCAGCCAAGGAGGCAGGGATAACTATGGCTACACCTTC.

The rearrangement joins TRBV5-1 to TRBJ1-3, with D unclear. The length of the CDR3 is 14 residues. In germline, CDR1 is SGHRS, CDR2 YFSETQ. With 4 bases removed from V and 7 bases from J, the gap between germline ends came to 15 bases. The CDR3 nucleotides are TGCGCCAGCAGCATGGAGGCGGGTGGGAACACCATATATTTT. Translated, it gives CASSMEAGGNTIYF.

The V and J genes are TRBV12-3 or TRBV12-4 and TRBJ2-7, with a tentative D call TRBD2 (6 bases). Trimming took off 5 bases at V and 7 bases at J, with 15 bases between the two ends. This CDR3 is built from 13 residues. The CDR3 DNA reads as TGTGCCAGCAGTACGAGGCCCGCGGGAGAGCAGTACTTC. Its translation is CASSTRPAGEQYF.

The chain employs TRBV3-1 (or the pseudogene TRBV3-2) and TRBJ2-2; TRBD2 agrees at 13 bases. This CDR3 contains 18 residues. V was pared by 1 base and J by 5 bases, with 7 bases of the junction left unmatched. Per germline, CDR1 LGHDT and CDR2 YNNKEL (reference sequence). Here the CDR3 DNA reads TGTGCCAGCAGCCAAGCGGGGGGACTAGCGGGGAGGACCGGGGAGCTGTTTTTT. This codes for CASSQAGGLAGRTGELFF.

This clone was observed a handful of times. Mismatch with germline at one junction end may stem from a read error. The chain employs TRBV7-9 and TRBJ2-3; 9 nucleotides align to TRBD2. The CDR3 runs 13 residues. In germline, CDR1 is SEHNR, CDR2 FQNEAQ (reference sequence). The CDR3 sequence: CASSGTSKDTQYF. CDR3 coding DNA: TGTGCCAGCAGCGGGACTAGCAAAGATACGCAGTATTTT.

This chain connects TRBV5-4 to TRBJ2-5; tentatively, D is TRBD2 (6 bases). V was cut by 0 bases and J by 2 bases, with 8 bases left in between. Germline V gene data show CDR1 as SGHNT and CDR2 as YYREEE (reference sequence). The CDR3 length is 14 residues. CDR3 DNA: TGTGCCAGCAGCTTGGCGCGGGGACAAGAGACCCAGTACTTC. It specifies CASSLARGQETQYF.

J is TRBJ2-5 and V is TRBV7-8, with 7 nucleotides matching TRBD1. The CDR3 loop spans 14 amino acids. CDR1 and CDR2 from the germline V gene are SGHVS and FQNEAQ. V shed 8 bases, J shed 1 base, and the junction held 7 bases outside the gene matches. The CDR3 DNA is TGTGCCAGCCAATCGGGACAGATCCAAGAGACCCAGTACTTC. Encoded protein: CASQSGQIQETQYF.

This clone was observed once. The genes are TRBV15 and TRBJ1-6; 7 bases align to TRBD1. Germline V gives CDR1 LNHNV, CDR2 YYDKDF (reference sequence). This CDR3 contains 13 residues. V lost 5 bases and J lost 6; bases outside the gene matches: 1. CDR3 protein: CATSAGGNSPLHF. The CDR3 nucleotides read TGTGCCACCAGCGCAGGGGGTAATTCACCCCTCCACTTT.

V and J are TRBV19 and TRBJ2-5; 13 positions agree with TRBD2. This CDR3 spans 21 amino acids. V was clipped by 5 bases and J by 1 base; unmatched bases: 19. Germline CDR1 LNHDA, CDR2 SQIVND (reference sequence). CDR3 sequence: CASSPSPGLAGWTSFQETQYF. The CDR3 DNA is TGTGCCAGTAGTCCAAGTCCGGGACTAGCGGGGTGGACGTCCTTCCAAGAGACCCAGTACTTC.

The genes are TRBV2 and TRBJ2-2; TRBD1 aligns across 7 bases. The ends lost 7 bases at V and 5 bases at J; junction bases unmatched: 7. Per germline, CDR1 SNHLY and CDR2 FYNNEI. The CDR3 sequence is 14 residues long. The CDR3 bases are TGTGCCAGCACTGACAGGGTCCTAACCGGGGAGCTGTTTTTT. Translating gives CASTDRVLTGELFF.

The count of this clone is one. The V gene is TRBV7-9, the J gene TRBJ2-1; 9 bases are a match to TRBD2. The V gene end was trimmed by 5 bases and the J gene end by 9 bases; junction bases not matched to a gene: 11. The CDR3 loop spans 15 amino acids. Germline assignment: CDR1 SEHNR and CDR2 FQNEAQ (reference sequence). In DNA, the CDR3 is TGTGCCAGCAGCCCCCAGGCGGGAGGGCTTGGTGAGCAGTTCTTC. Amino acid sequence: CASSPQAGGLGEQFF.

The CDR3: CASSLNRGQYNEQFF. The CDR3 bases are TGTGCCAGCAGCTTAAACAGGGGGCAGTACAATGAGCAGTTCTTC. This sequence joins TRBV5-6 and TRBJ2-1; 9 bases are a match to TRBD1. The trim removed 2 bases at V and 4 bases at J, leaving 4 bases unmatched. CDR1 SGHDT and CDR2 YYEEEE come from the germline V gene. The CDR3 contains 15 residues.

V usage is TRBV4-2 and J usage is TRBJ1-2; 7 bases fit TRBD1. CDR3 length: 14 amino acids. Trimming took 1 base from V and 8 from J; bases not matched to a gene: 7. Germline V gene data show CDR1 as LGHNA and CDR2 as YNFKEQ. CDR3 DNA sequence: TGTGCCAGCAGCCAAGTCCGACAGGGTGGCGGCTACACCTTC. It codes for CASSQVRQGGGYTF.

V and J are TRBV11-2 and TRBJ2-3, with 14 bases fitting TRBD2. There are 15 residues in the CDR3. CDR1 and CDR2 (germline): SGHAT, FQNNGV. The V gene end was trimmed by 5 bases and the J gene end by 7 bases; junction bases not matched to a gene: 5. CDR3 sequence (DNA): TGTGCCAGCAGCCTGGGACTAGCGGGGGTACATACGCAGTATTTT. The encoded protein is CASSLGLAGVHTQYF.

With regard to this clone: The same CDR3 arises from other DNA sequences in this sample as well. For the CDR3, the DNA is TGTGCCAGCAGCTTAGGACAGGGAGCGGAAAAACTGTTTTTT. Protein sequence: CASSLGQGAEKLFF. The chain is built from TRBV7-6 and TRBJ1-4, with 7 bases aligning to TRBD1. The ends lost 1 base at V and 8 bases at J; junction bases unmatched: 4. The germline V gene encodes CDR1 SGHVS and CDR2 FNYEAQ. CDR3 length: 14 residues.

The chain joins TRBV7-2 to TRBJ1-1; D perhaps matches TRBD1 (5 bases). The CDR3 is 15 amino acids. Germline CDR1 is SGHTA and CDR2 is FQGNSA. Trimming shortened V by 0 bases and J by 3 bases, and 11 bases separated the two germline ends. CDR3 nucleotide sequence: TGTGCCAGCAGCTTAGCTCCAGGGTTCCACACTGAAGCTTTCTTT. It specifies CASSLAPGFHTEAFF.

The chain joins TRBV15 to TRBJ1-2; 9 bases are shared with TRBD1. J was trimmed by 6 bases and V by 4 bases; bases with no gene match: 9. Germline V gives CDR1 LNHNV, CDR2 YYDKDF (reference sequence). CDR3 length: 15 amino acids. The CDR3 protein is CATSNPQGAFDGYTF. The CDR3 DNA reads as TGTGCCACCAGCAATCCACAGGGGGCGTTTGATGGCTACACCTTC. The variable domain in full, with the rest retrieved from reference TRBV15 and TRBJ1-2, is DAMVIQNPRYQVTQFGKPVTLSCSQTLNHNVMYWYQQKSSQAPKLLFHYYDKDFNNEADTPDNFQSRRPNTSFCFLDIRSPGLGDTAMYLCATSNPQGAFDGYTFGSGTRLTVV.

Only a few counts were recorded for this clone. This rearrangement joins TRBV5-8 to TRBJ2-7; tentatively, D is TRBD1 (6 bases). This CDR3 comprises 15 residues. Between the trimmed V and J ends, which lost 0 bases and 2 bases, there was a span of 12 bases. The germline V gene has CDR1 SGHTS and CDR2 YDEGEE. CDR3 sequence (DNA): TGTGCCAGCAGCTTGGTGGGGGCGAGTACCTACGAGCAGTACTTC. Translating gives CASSLVGASTYEQYF.

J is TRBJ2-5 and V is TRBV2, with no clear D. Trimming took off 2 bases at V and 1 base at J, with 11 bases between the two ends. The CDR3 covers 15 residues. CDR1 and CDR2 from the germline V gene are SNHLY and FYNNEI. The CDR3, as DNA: TGTGCCAGCAGTGAAACGGAGAGAATCCAAGAGACCCAGTACTTC. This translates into CASSETERIQETQYF.

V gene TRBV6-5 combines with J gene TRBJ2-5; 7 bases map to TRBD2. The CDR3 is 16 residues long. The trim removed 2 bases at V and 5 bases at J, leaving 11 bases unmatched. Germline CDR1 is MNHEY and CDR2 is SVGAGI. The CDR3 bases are TGTGCCAGCAGTTACGTAGCGGCTAGCGGCCGGGAGACCCAGTACTTC. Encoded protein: CASSYVAASGRETQYF.

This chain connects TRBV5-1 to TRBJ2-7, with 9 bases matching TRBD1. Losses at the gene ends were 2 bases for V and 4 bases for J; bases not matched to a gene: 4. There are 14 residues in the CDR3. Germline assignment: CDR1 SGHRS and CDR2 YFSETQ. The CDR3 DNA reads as TGCGCCAGCAGCTTCCGGACAGGGGCGTACGAGCAGTACTTC. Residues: CASSFRTGAYEQYF.

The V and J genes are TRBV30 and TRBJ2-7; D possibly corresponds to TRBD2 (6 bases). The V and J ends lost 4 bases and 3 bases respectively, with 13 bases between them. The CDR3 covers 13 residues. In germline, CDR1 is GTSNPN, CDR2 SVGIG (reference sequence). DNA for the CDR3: TGTGCCTGGAAGCCCTCGGGGGTCTACGAGCAGTACTTC. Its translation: CAWKPSGVYEQYF. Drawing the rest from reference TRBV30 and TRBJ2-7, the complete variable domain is SQTIHQWPATLVQPVGSPLSLECTVEGTSNPNLYWYRQAAGRGLQLLFYSVGIGQISSEVPQNLSASRPQDRQFILSSKKLLLSDSGFYLCAWKPSGVYEQYFGPGTRLTVT.

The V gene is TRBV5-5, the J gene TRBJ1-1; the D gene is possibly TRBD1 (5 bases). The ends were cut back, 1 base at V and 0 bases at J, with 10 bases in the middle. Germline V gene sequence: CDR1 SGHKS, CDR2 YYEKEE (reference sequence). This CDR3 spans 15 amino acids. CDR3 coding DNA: TGTGCCAGCAGCTTGTTGGCAGGGTTGAACACTGAAGCTTTCTTT. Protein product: CASSLLAGLNTEAFF.

CDR3 sequence reads: CASGPEEETQYF. The DNA for the CDR3 is TGTGCTAGTGGCCCAGAAGAAGAGACCCAGTACTTC. The chain joins TRBV12-5 to TRBJ2-5; unclear D gene. Germline V lookup: CDR1 LGHNT, CDR2 FRNRAP. The CDR3 totals 12 residues. V was cut by 6 bases and J by 3 bases, with 8 bases left in between.

CDR3 DNA sequence: TGTGCCAGCAGTGCAGAAACAGGGGGCTACGAGCAGTACTTC. Its protein is CASSAETGGYEQYF. V gene TRBV6-6 combines with J gene TRBJ2-7; 8 nucleotides agree with TRBD1. The CDR3 extends over 14 amino acids. Germline V CDR1 and CDR2: MNHNY, SVGAGI (reference sequence). V was clipped by 5 bases and J by 3 bases; unmatched bases: 6.